Following are 3 T cell receptor beta chains from one sample sequenced in a study of blood T cell repertoires in COVID-19. TCRdb keeps only in-frame clones here, not all; method: immunoSEQ multiplex PCR. The table shows approximately 170,000 clones, with about 89% occurring only once. Sequenced sample: peripheral blood. These receptors were obtained from a man younger than 35 who had recovered from COVID-19.

V and J are TRBV25-1 and TRBJ2-1; tentatively, D is TRBD2 (6 bases). Between the trimmed V and J ends, which lost 1 base and 1 base, there was a span of 11 bases. Germline-derived CDR1 and CDR2 are MGHDK and SYGVNS. This CDR3 has 16 residues. The CDR3 sequence is CASSEWTIRSYNEQFF. The DNA of the CDR3 is TGTGCCAGCAGTGAATGGACTATTAGGTCCTACAATGAGCAGTTCTTC. Complete variable domain (other parts from reference TRBV25-1 and TRBJ2-1): EADIYQTPRYLVIGTGKKITLECSQTMGHDKMYWYQQDPGMELHLIHYSYGVNSTEKGDLSSESTVSRIRTEHFPLTLESARPSHTSQYLCASSEWTIRSYNEQFFGPGTRLTVL.

This chain links TRBV18 with TRBJ2-1; D is possibly TRBD1 (5 bases). CDR3 length: 15 amino acids. V was clipped by 3 bases and J by 3 bases, with 12 bases between them. Germline V lookup: CDR1 KGHSH, CDR2 LQKENI. CDR3 bases: TGTGCCAGCTCACCGCGGCAGGGCGGCTACAATGAGCAGTTCTTC. Translated: CASSPRQGGYNEQFF.

The V and J genes are TRBV6-2 or TRBV6-3 and TRBJ1-2; D is unclear. The CDR3 is made up of 12 amino acids. V was clipped by 6 bases and J by 4 bases, with 9 bases between them. Germline lookup yields CDR1 MNHEY and CDR2 SVGEGT. CDR3 DNA sequence: TGTGCCAGCAGCCCTACACGCTATGGCTACACCTTC. Translating gives CASSPTRYGYTF.